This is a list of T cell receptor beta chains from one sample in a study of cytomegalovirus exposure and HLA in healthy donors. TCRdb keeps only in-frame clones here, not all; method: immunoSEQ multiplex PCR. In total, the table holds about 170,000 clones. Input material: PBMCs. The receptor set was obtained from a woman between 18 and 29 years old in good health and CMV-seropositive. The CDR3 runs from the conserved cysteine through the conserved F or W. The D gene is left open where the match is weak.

TGTGCCAGCAGACAGGGGGCGGCTGAAGCTTTCTTT	CASRQGAAEAFF	TRBJ1-1	TRBD1	TRBV6-5
TGTGCCAGCAGTGATAGGACTGTAGGGACCGGGGAGCTGTTTTTT	CASSDRTVGTGELFF	TRBJ2-2	NA	TRBV2
TGTGCCAGCAGCTTAGAGTCTCTCTACTACGAGCAGTACTTC	CASSLESLYYEQYF	TRBJ2-7	NA	TRBV7-2
TGTGCCAGCAAGCCTAGCGGGGGATACAATGAGCAGTTCTTC	CASKPSGGYNEQFF	TRBJ2-1	TRBD2	TRBV2
TGCGCCAGCAGCCAAGATTCAGGGTTTCGGCCCCAGCATTTT	CASSQDSGFRPQHF	TRBJ1-5	NA	TRBV4-1
TGTGCCAGCAGCCCTACCGGGACTGAGGACTACGAGCAGTACTTC	CASSPTGTEDYEQYF	TRBJ2-7	NA	TRBV11-3
TGTGCCAGCAGGACAGGTCGGTACCCGAACTATGGCTACACCTTC	CASRTGRYPNYGYTF	TRBJ1-2	NA	TRBV2
TGTGCCAGCAGCCCGGACAGGGGGTCCTACGAGCAGTACTTC	CASSPDRGSYEQYF	TRBJ2-7	TRBD1	TRBV7-3
TGTGCCTCACATACCGGGACAGGGGGCGGCGGGGAGCTGTTTTTT	CASHTGTGGGGELFF	TRBJ2-2	TRBD1	TRBV30
TGTGCCAGCAGCCCAGGGCCCTATTCACCCCTCCACTTT	CASSPGPYSPLHF	TRBJ1-6	NA	TRBV6-5
TGTGCCAGCAGCTTTCGGGGTCTCGCCAATGAGCAGTTCTTC	CASSFRGLANEQFF	TRBJ2-1	NA	TRBV4-2
TGTGCCAGCAGCTTAAGACTCTATAGCAATCAGCCCCAGCATTTT	CASSLRLYSNQPQHF	TRBJ1-5	NA	TRBV7-8
TGCGCCAGCAGCTTGGCTGGACAGGGGGCGTCAGAGACCCAGTACTTC	CASSLAGQGASETQYF	TRBJ2-5	TRBD1	TRBV5-1
TGTGCCAGCAGCCGGGACCCGATAGCGGGGGGCCACGAGCAGTACTTC	CASSRDPIAGGHEQYF	TRBJ2-7	TRBD2	TRBV5-4
TGTGCCAGCAGCCAAGATCCCCACAGCTCTGGAAACACCATATATTTT	CASSQDPHSSGNTIYF	TRBJ1-3	NA	TRBV4-2
TGTGCCAGCAGTGAGCGGTGGGACAGGCCGGTATTGCCAGATACGCAGTATTTT	CASSERWDRPVLPDTQYF	TRBJ2-3	TRBD1	TRBV2
TGTGCCAGCAGCTTTAGCGGGGGACGAGAGACCCAGTACTTC	CASSFSGGRETQYF	TRBJ2-5	TRBD2	TRBV5-4
TGTGCCAGCAGCTCGGCCCCCGCACTAGCGAACACCGGGGAGCTGTTTTTT	CASSSAPALANTGELFF	TRBJ2-2	NA	TRBV7-8
TGTGCCAGCAGTTTGGGGGGGGGATATTATAGCAATCAGCCCCAGCATTTT	CASSLGGGYYSNQPQHF	TRBJ1-5	NA	TRBV28
TGCGCCAGCAGCTCCCATCGGACAGGGAACACTGAAGCTTTCTTT	CASSSHRTGNTEAFF	TRBJ1-1	TRBD1	TRBV5-1
TGCGCCAGCAGCCCCGGGACTAGCGATTACAATGAGCAGTTCTTC	CASSPGTSDYNEQFF	TRBJ2-1	TRBD2	TRBV4-1
TGTGCCAGCAGTCCGGGACTAAACAATGAGCAGTTCTTC	CASSPGLNNEQFF	TRBJ2-1	TRBD2	TRBV6-5
TGTGCCAGCAGTGACGACAGAAGCAATCAACCCCAGCATTTT	CASSDDRSNQPQHF	TRBJ1-5	NA	TRBV6-1
TGTGCCATCAGTGAGGTGGGACAGGGGTCGTATGGCTACACCTTC	CAISEVGQGSYGYTF	TRBJ1-2	TRBD1	TRBV10-3
TGCGCCAGCCGCACAGGGTCAGGTGAAGCTTTCTTT	CASRTGSGEAFF	TRBJ1-1	NA	TRBV5-1
TGCGCCAGCAGTGGTCCTAGCATGGATACGCAGTATTTT	CASSGPSMDTQYF	TRBJ2-3	NA	TRBV10-1
TGCGCCAGCAGTGACTCCATCGGACTGGAGCGCGAGCAGTACTTC	CASSDSIGLEREQYF	TRBJ2-7	NA	TRBV10-1
TGTGCCAGCAGCTCGGACAGGTTCAATCAGCCCCAGCATTTT	CASSSDRFNQPQHF	TRBJ1-5	TRBD1	TRBV7-8
TGTGCCAGCAGCTTAGCAGGGGGCACAAGCCCTGAAGCTTTCTTT	CASSLAGGTSPEAFF	TRBJ1-1	TRBD1	TRBV7-3
TGTGCCAGCAGTGAAGGGACAGGGGGCGGCGGCAATCAGCCCCAGCATTTT	CASSEGTGGGGNQPQHF	TRBJ1-5	TRBD1	TRBV2
TGTGCCAGCAGTCCTAACCGGCCGACAGGCCTTTCCTACTTGCAGTACTTC	CASSPNRPTGLSYLQYF	TRBJ2-7	NA	TRBV27
TGTGCCAGCCTAGGGGATAACTATGGCTACACCTTC	CASLGDNYGYTF	TRBJ1-2	NA	TRBV19
TGTGCCAGCAGAGGAGGTTCCGGACGGTATGAAGCTTTCTTT	CASRGGSGRYEAFF	TRBJ1-1	NA	TRBV6-1
TGTGCCAGCAGTTTGTGGGAGCGGGGCCTGAACACCGGGGAGCTGTTTTTT	CASSLWERGLNTGELFF	TRBJ2-2	TRBD2	TRBV28
TGTGCCAGCAGCGTAGGGGCTTCCTCTAGCACAGATACGCAGTATTTT	CASSVGASSSTDTQYF	TRBJ2-3	NA	TRBV9
TGTGCCAGCAGCCTAGGGACTAGGAGCACTGAAGCTTTCTTT	CASSLGTRSTEAFF	TRBJ1-1	NA	TRBV5-5
TGTGCCAGCAGCAAAGCTAGCGGAGCTCCCTACGAGCAGTACTTC	CASSKASGAPYEQYF	TRBJ2-7	NA	TRBV21-1
TGTGCCAGCAGCGTAACCCCCGAGTACGAGCAGTACTTC	CASSVTPEYEQYF	TRBJ2-7	NA	TRBV9
TGTGCCATCAGTACTGGGGCCCCCGAGGAAGAGACCCAGTACTTC	CAISTGAPEEETQYF	TRBJ2-5	NA	TRBV10-3
TGTGCCAGCAGCTTACCACCTCAGGGTCCCAGCTCCTACGAGCAGTACTTC	CASSLPPQGPSSYEQYF	TRBJ2-7	NA	TRBV7-8
TGTGCCAGCAGCCGACCTCCGGGGGAGTATTCACCCCTCCACTTT	CASSRPPGEYSPLHF	TRBJ1-6	NA	TRBV7-2
TGTGCCAGCAGCTCATCAACAGGGGTTTTGTACGAGCAGTACTTC	CASSSSTGVLYEQYF	TRBJ2-7	TRBD1	TRBV7-2
TGTGCCAGCAGCCGCAGAATAACGGGTTACAATGAGCAGTTCTTC	CASSRRITGYNEQFF	TRBJ2-1	NA	TRBV7-8
TGTGCCAGCAGCTTAGTAGCGGGAGGACGCACAGATACGCAGTATTTT	CASSLVAGGRTDTQYF	TRBJ2-3	TRBD2	TRBV7-8
TGTGCCAGTAGTCCCTCTTTAATAGCGGGAGTAACCGCTGAGCAGTTCTTC	CASSPSLIAGVTAEQFF	TRBJ2-1	TRBD2	TRBV19
TGCGCCAGCAGCCCCAAAGGGCGGGGGGAGCAGTACTTC	CASSPKGRGEQYF	TRBJ2-7	TRBD2	TRBV4-1
TGTGCCAGCAGTCTCCGACAGGCGACGGAGCCCCAGCATTTT	CASSLRQATEPQHF	TRBJ1-5	NA	TRBV27
TGTGCCAGTAGTATAGGCAGGGGCACCTACGAGCAGTACTTC	CASSIGRGTYEQYF	TRBJ2-7	NA	TRBV19
TGTGCCACCAGCCTCCGAGACACTGACTCCTACGAGCAGTACTTC	CATSLRDTDSYEQYF	TRBJ2-7	NA	TRBV15
TGTGCCAGCAGTTTAAAGGTAGCGGGGGGCTACAATGAGCAGTTCTTC	CASSLKVAGGYNEQFF	TRBJ2-1	TRBD2	TRBV27
TGCGCCAGCAGTGATTCCCAGGGGTACGAGCAGTACTTC	CASSDSQGYEQYF	TRBJ2-7	NA	TRBV10-1
TGTGCCAGCGCCCGGGGACAGCGGTCGTACCAGCCCCAGCATTTT	CASARGQRSYQPQHF	TRBJ1-5	TRBD1	TRBV19
TGTGCCAGCAGCTTAAAGGGTTGGGGGGGCACCTATAATTCACCCCTCCACTTT	CASSLKGWGGTYNSPLHF	TRBJ1-6	NA	TRBV7-2
TGTGCCAGCTCAGCAGGGAACTTGAACCTGGGAGGAAACACCATATATTTT	CASSAGNLNLGGNTIYF	TRBJ1-3	NA	TRBV18
TGCGCCAGCAGCTTGGCCGGACAGGGGTACTATGGCTACACCTTC	CASSLAGQGYYGYTF	TRBJ1-2	TRBD1	TRBV5-1
TGTGCCAGCAGCTTCCCCTCAGGGGGCAGGAAGTACGAGCAGTACTTC	CASSFPSGGRKYEQYF	TRBJ2-7	TRBD1	TRBV7-6
TGTGCCACCAGCAGAGATCAGTGGGCTAGCCCAAGCACAGATACGCAGTATTTT	CATSRDQWASPSTDTQYF	TRBJ2-3	NA	TRBV15
TGTGCCATCAAGGACAGAGAGAACACTGAAGCTTTCTTT	CAIKDRENTEAFF	TRBJ1-1	NA	TRBV10-3
TGTGCCAGCAGCTTAGTAGGGACTGGGGGGAACACTGAAGCTTTCTTT	CASSLVGTGGNTEAFF	TRBJ1-1	NA	TRBV7-2